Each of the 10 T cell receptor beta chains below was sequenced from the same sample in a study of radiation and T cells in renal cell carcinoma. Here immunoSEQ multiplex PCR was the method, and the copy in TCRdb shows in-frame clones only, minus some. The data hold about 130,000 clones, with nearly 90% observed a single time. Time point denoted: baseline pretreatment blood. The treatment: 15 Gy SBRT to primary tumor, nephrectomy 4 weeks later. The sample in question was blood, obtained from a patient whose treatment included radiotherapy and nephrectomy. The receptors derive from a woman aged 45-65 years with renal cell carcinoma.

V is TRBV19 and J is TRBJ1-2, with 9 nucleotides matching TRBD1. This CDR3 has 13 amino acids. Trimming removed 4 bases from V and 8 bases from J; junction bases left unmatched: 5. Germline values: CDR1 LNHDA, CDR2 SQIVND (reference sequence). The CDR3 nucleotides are TGTGCCAGTAGTACTCGGGACAGGGAGGGCTACACCTTC. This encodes CASSTRDREGYTF. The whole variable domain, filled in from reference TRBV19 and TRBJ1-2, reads DGGITQSPKYLFRKEGQNVTLSCEQNLNHDAMYWYRQDPGQGLRLIYYSQIVNDFQKGDIAEGYSVSREKKESFPLTVTSAQKNPTAFYLCASSTRDREGYTFGSGTRLTVV.

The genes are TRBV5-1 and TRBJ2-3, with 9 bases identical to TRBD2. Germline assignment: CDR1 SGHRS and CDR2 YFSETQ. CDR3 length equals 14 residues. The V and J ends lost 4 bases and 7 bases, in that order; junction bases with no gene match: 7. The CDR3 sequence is CASSLRLAVNTQYF. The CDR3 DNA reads TGCGCCAGCAGCCTCCGACTAGCGGTGAATACGCAGTATTTT.

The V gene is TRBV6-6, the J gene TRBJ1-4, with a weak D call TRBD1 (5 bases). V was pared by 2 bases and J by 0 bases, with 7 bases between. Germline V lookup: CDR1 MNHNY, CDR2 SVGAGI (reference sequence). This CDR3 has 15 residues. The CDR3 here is CASSYEGTTNEKLFF. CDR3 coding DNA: TGTGCCAGCAGTTACGAGGGGACAACTAATGAAAAACTGTTTTTT.

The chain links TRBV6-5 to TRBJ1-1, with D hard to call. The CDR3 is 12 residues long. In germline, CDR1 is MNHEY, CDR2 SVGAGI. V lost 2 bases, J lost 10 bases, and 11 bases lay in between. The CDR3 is CASSYPRESAFF. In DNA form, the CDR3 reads TGTGCCAGCAGTTACCCGCGGGAGTCAGCTTTCTTT.

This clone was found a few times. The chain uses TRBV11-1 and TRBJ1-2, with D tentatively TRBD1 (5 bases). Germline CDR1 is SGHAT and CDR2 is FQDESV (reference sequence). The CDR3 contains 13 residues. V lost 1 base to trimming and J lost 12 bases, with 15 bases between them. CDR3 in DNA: TGTGCCAGCAGCTTAGGGTCCACGGGACCGCACACCTTC. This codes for CASSLGSTGPHTF. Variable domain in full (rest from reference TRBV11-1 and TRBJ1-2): EAEVAQSPRYKITEKSQAVAFWCDPISGHATLYWYRQILGQGPELLVQFQDESVVDDSQLPKDRFSAERLKGVDSTLKIQPAELGDSAMYLCASSLGSTGPHTFGSGTRLTVV.

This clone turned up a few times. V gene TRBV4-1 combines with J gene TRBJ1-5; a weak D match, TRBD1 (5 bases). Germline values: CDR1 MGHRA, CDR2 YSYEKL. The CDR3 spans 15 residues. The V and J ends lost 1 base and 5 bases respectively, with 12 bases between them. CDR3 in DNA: TGCGCCAGCAGCCAAGGACACAGGTTAGATCAGCCCCAGCATTTT. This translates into CASSQGHRLDQPQHF.

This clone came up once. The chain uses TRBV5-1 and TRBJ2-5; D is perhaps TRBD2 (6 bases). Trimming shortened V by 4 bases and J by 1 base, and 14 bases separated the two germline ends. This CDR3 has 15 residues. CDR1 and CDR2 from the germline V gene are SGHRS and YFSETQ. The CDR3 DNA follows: TGCGCCAGCAGCGCGGGAACAGATTCCCAAGAGACCCAGTACTTC. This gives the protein CASSAGTDSQETQYF.

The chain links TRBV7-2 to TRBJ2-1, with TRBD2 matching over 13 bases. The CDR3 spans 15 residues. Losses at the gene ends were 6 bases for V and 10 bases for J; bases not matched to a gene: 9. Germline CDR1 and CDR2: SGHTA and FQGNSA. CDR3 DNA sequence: TGTGCCAGCAGTTCAAGACTAGCGGGGGGATGGGAGCAGTTCTTC. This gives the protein CASSSRLAGGWEQFF.

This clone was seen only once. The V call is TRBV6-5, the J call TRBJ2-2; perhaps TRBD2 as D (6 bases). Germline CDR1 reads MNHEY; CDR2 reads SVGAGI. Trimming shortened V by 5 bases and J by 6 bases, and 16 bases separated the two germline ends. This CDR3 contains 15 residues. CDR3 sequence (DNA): TGTGCCAGCAGTAGGCCGGGACTTCAGGCCGGGGAGCTGTTTTTT. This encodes CASSRPGLQAGELFF.

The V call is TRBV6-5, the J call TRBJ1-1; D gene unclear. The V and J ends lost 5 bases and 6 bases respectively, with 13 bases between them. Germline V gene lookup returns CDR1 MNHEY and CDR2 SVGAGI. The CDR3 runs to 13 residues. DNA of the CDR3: TGTGCCAGCAGTAAACCGGCTGCCTCTGAAGCTTTCTTT. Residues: CASSKPAASEAFF.